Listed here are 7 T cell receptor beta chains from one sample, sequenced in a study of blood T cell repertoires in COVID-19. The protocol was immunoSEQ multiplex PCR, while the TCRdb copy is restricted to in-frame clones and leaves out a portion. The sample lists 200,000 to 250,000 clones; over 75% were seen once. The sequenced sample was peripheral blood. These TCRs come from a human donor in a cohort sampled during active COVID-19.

The chain's CDR3 is CASSAAGVWGNQPQHF. The CDR3 DNA reads TGCGCCAGCAGTGCCGCAGGGGTTTGGGGCAATCAGCCCCAGCATTTT. J is TRBJ1-5 and V is TRBV10-2; D perhaps matches TRBD1 (6 bases). The CDR3 has 16 residues. The V gene's germline CDR1 is WSHSY and CDR2 SAAADI. Between the trimmed V and J ends, which lost 4 bases and 2 bases, there was a span of 15 bases.

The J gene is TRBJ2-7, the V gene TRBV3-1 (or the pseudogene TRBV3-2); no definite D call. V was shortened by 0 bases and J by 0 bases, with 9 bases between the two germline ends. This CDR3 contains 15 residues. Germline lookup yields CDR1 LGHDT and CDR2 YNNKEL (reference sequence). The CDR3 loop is CASSQDLYSSYEQYF. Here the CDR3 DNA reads TGTGCCAGCAGCCAAGATCTGTACAGCTCCTACGAGCAGTACTTC.

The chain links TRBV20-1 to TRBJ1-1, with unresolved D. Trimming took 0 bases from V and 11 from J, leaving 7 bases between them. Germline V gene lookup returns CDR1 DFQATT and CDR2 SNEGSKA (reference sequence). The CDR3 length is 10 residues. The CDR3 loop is CSARDGNAFF. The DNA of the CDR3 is TGCAGTGCTAGAGATGGCAACGCTTTCTTT.

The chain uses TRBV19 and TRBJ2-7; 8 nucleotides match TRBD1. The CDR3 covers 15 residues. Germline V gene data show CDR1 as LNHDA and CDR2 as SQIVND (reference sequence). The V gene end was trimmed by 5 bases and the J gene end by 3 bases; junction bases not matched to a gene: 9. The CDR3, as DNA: TGTGCCAGTAGTCTGAGCAGGGGGCGAATCTACGAGCAGTACTTC. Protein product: CASSLSRGRIYEQYF.

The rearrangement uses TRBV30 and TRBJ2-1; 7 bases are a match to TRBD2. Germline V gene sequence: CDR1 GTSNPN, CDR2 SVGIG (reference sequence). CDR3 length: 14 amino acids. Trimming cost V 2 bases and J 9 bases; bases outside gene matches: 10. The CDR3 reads CAWSFGLDSGEQFF. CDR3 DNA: TGTGCCTGGAGTTTTGGACTAGATTCGGGTGAGCAGTTCTTC.

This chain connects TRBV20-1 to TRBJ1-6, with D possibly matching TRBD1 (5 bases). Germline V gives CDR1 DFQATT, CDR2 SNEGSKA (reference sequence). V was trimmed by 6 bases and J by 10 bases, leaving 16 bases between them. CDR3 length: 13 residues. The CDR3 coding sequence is TGCAGTGCGAGTCCCCAGGGAAGATCACCCCTCCACTTT. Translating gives CSASPQGRSPLHF.

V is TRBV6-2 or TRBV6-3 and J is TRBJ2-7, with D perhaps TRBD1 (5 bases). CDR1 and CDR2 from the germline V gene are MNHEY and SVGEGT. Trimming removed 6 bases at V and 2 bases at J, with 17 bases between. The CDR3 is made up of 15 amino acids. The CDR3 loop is CASSPRAWGPYEQYF. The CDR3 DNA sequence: TGTGCCAGCAGCCCTCGGGCTTGGGGCCCCTACGAGCAGTACTTC.